These T cell receptor beta chains were read from a single sample in a study of blood T cell repertoires in COVID-19. Assay used: immunoSEQ multiplex PCR; TCRdb lists only in-frame clones, some missing. The sample records roughly 500,000 clones, approximately 88% being singletons. The sample consisted of PBMCs or T cells enriched from blood (not recorded which). These receptors were obtained from a woman aged 40 to 49 who had recovered from COVID-19. Both conserved end residues are part of each CDR3. A D gene is named only where the DNA matches it firmly. For some rows the clone size is stated as once, few or many, or as a class when expanded; others skip it.

v_gene	d_gene	j_gene	abundance	CDR3aa	CDR3nt
TRBV6-5	-	TRBJ2-1	-	CASRTDTSYNEQFF	TGTGCCAGCAGGACAGACACCTCCTACAATGAGCAGTTCTTC
TRBV21-1	-	TRBJ2-1	-	CASSFRDRVFYEQFF	TGTGCCAGCAGCTTCCGGGACAGGGTATTTTATGAGCAGTTCTTC
TRBV6-5	-	TRBJ2-7	-	CASSFRGSDYEQYF	TGTGCCAGCAGTTTTCGGGGTTCGGATTACGAGCAGTACTTC
TRBV14	-	TRBJ2-2	-	CASSQAFFNTGELFF	TGTGCCAGCAGCCAAGCTTTCTTTAACACCGGGGAGCTGTTTTTT
TRBV7-9	TRBD2	TRBJ2-1	-	CASSLAKRERSDEQFF	TGTGCCAGCAGCTTAGCGAAGCGGGAGCGTTCGGATGAGCAGTTCTTC
TRBV11-3	TRBD2	TRBJ2-1	-	CASSSHPELLAGGVNEQFF	TGTGCCAGCAGCTCGCACCCTGAGTTATTAGCGGGAGGTGTCAATGAGCAGTTCTTC
TRBV18	TRBD1	TRBJ2-1	-	CASSPRDRGRAEQFF	TGTGCCAGCTCACCGAGAGACAGGGGACGAGCTGAGCAGTTCTTC
TRBV30	TRBD2	TRBJ2-7	-	CAWSVSGRSRTF	TGTGCCTGGAGTGTCAGCGGGAGATCACGTACTTTC
TRBV6-5	-	TRBJ1-2	-	CASSRSTLDYGYTF	TGTGCCAGCAGCCGTAGTACCCTGGACTATGGCTACACCTTC
TRBV7-2	TRBD1	TRBJ1-1	-	CASSFAPIFQGGTEAFF	TGTGCCAGCAGCTTTGCCCCGATCTTTCAGGGGGGCACTGAAGCTTTCTTT
TRBV6-2/TRBV6-3	-	TRBJ1-2	-	CASSPRQADGYTF	TGTGCCAGCAGTCCACGACAGGCTGATGGCTACACCTTC
TRBV5-6	TRBD1	TRBJ1-1	-	CASSLTGGLNTEAFF	TGTGCCAGCAGCTTGACAGGGGGCCTGAACACTGAAGCTTTCTTT
TRBV12-5	-	TRBJ1-3	-	CASGLVRGSYRGSGNTIYF	TGTGCTAGTGGTTTGGTACGGGGCAGTTATCGGGGGTCAGGAAACACCATATATTTT
TRBV7-2	-	TRBJ2-5	-	CASSPRADQETQYF	TGTGCCAGCAGCCCCCGCGCGGACCAAGAGACCCAGTACTTC
TRBV14	TRBD1	TRBJ1-2	-	CASSQGRTGGVYGYTF	TGTGCCAGCAGCCAAGGACGGACAGGGGGAGTCTATGGCTACACCTTC
TRBV19	TRBD1	TRBJ2-3	-	CASSRRDRVRDTQYF	TGTGCCAGTAGCCGCCGGGACAGGGTAAGAGATACGCAGTATTTT
TRBV14	TRBD1	TRBJ1-2	-	CASSTDRDWGGYTF	TGTGCCAGCAGCACTGACAGGGATTGGGGTGGCTACACCTTC
TRBV6-5	-	TRBJ1-1	-	CASSYSLRGLDTEAFF	TGTGCCAGCAGTTACTCCTTGCGCGGTCTGGACACTGAAGCTTTCTTT
TRBV6-5	-	TRBJ1-2	few	CASSYQGGNGYTF	TGTGCCAGCAGTTACCAGGGAGGTAATGGCTACACCTTC
TRBV7-8	-	TRBJ2-3	-	CASRKQGSGTDTQYF	TGTGCCAGCAGGAAACAGGGCAGTGGCACAGATACGCAGTATTTT
TRBV5-8	TRBD1	TRBJ2-7	-	CASYPGQGSHEQYF	TGTGCCAGTTATCCGGGACAGGGTTCCCACGAGCAGTACTTC
TRBV18	-	TRBJ1-4	-	CASSPGNREKLFF	TGTGCCAGCTCACCAGGGAACAGGGAAAAACTGTTTTTT
TRBV5-4	-	TRBJ1-1	-	CASSLGGVNTEAFF	TGTGCCAGCAGCTTGGGGGGAGTGAACACTGAAGCTTTCTTT
TRBV11-3	TRBD1	TRBJ1-2	-	CASSDTGGRGYTF	TGTGCCAGCAGCGACACAGGGGGTCGAGGCTACACCTTC
TRBV18	TRBD1	TRBJ2-7	-	CASSPVDRGRAYEQYF	TGTGCCAGCTCACCAGTCGACAGGGGTAGGGCCTACGAGCAGTACTTC
TRBV5-1	TRBD2	TRBJ2-5	-	CASSLAGTSGAQETQYF	TGCGCCAGCAGCTTGGCCGGGACTAGCGGAGCCCAAGAGACCCAGTACTTC
TRBV24-1	-	TRBJ1-5	-	CATSDPTGYQPQHF	TGTGCCACCAGTGACCCGACAGGCTATCAGCCCCAGCATTTT
TRBV11-3	TRBD1	TRBJ2-1	-	CASSPTNRGGEFF	TGTGCCAGCAGCCCAACCAACAGGGGTGGGGAGTTCTTC
TRBV11-2	TRBD2	TRBJ2-3	-	CATQTSGSLFDTQYF	TGTGCCACTCAGACTAGCGGGAGTCTCTTTGATACGCAGTATTTT
TRBV3-1/TRBV3-2	TRBD2	TRBJ2-7	-	CASSQGTSGSSYEQYF	TGTGCCAGCAGCCAAGGGACTAGCGGGAGCTCCTACGAGCAGTACTTC
TRBV30	-	TRBJ2-7	-	CAWKVTGTSYEQYF	TGTGCCTGGAAAGTGACAGGGACTTCCTACGAGCAGTACTTC
TRBV18	-	TRBJ1-1	-	CASSLSTEAFF	TGTGCCAGCTCACTGTCAACTGAAGCTTTCTTT
TRBV28	TRBD1	TRBJ2-1	-	CASRTGYYNEQFF	TGTGCCAGCAGGACAGGGTACTACAATGAGCAGTTCTTC
TRBV9	TRBD1	TRBJ1-2	-	CASSGHRGWDFGNIYGYTF	TGTGCCAGCAGCGGGCACAGGGGATGGGATTTTGGAAACATCTATGGCTACACCTTC
TRBV28	TRBD1	TRBJ1-5	-	CASRRDRVVQPQHF	TGTGCCAGCAGACGGGACAGGGTCGTTCAGCCCCAGCATTTT
TRBV7-8	TRBD1	TRBJ1-4	-	CASSRSGQSNEKLFF	TGTGCCAGCAGCCGATCGGGACAGAGTAATGAAAAACTGTTTTTT
TRBV11-3	-	TRBJ2-5	-	CASSLGLMMSSGYQETQYF	TGTGCCAGCAGCTTAGGGCTTATGATGTCTAGTGGGTACCAAGAGACCCAGTACTTC
TRBV6-4	-	TRBJ2-2	-	CARRSGERDTGELFF	TGTGCCCGTCGGTCGGGGGAAAGGGACACCGGGGAGCTGTTTTTT
TRBV5-4	TRBD2	TRBJ2-1	-	CASSLGRASGTSGSYNEQFF	TGTGCCAGCAGCTTGGGACGAGCTAGCGGGACCAGTGGTTCCTACAATGAGCAGTTCTTC
TRBV19	-	TRBJ1-1	-	CASIQLLGGTEAFF	TGTGCCAGTATACAACTACTCGGGGGCACTGAAGCTTTCTTT
TRBV4-2	TRBD2	TRBJ2-3	-	CASSQDRRREATDTQYF	TGTGCCAGCAGCCAAGATCGGAGGCGGGAGGCAACAGATACGCAGTATTTT
TRBV15	-	TRBJ2-2	-	CATSRVPGLDTGELFF	TGTGCCACCAGCAGAGTTCCGGGACTCGACACCGGGGAGCTGTTTTTT
TRBV24-1	-	TRBJ2-7	-	CAIARAGVDEQYF	TGTGCCATCGCCCGGGCAGGGGTCGACGAGCAGTACTTC
TRBV5-1	TRBD2	TRBJ2-2	-	CASSLDFSGRSGELFF	TGCGCCAGCAGCTTGGATTTTAGCGGGAGGTCCGGGGAGCTGTTTTTT
TRBV3-1/TRBV3-2	-	TRBJ1-4	-	CASSQREASEKLFF	TGTGCCAGCAGCCAAAGGGAGGCTAGTGAAAAACTGTTTTTT
TRBV9	TRBD1	TRBJ1-2	-	CASSPGGGNYGYTF	TGTGCCAGCAGCCCAGGGGGCGGAAACTATGGCTACACCTTC
TRBV4-3	TRBD1	TRBJ1-2	-	CASSQVGGQSGYTF	TGCGCCAGCAGCCAAGTCGGGGGACAGTCGGGCTACACCTTC
TRBV19	-	TRBJ1-5	-	CASIGTWGQPQHF	TGTGCCAGTATCGGGACTTGGGGACAGCCCCAGCATTTT
TRBV12-3/TRBV12-4	-	TRBJ1-1	-	CASTDFRNTEAFF	TGTGCCAGCACCGACTTTAGGAACACTGAAGCTTTCTTT
TRBV24-1	-	TRBJ1-2	-	CATSDSLRLHGYTF	TGTGCCACCAGTGATTCCCTTCGTCTCCATGGCTACACCTTC